This TCR beta chain was captured by sequencing in a study of control samples from healthy donors and cancer patients. Germline-derived CDR1 and CDR2 are MNHEY and SMNVEV (reference sequence). The CDR3 has 15 amino acids. V lost 6 bases, J lost 1 base, and 10 bases lay in between. Method: immunoSEQ multiplex PCR; TCRdb's copy keeps in-frame clones and lacks some. The sample has roughly 41,000 clones, about 94% seen once. This sequence joins TRBV27 and TRBJ1-6; no clear D gene. The clonotype originates from a man between 60 and 75 years old in good health. Material: blood. CDR3 in DNA: TGTGCCAGCAGACCCGGACTATCCTATAATTCACCCCTCCACTTT. It is translated as CASRPGLSYNSPLHF.